This is a list of T cell receptor beta chains from one sample in a study of blood T cell repertoires in COVID-19. TCRdb's table, derived via immunoSEQ multiplex PCR, lists solely in-frame clones and lacks some. The table lists 210,000 or so clones, 70% to 90% of them singletons, with around 6.6% in the top ten. Sequencing input: peripheral blood. The receptor set was obtained from a woman aged 40-49 years who had recovered from COVID-19. The CDR3 runs from the conserved cysteine through the conserved F or W. Each record gives: D gene, J gene, clone size, V gene, CDR3 DNA, CDR3 protein. The D gene is left open where the match is weak. Clone size is shown for a subset of rows, as once, few, many or a class of expanded clone.

NA | TRBJ1-1 | NA | TRBV27 | TGTGCCAGCAGTTTAGTAGGAGGGGACCCGAACACTGAAGCTTTCTTT | CASSLVGGDPNTEAFF
TRBD1 | TRBJ1-1 | NA | TRBV7-9 | TGTGCCAGCAGCTCCGGACAGGGGTGGACTGAAGCTTTCTTT | CASSSGQGWTEAFF
TRBD1 | TRBJ1-3 | few | TRBV28 | TGTGCCAGCAGTTTTGCGGGACAGGGGATCGGAAACACCATATATTTT | CASSFAGQGIGNTIYF
TRBD1 | TRBJ2-7 | NA | TRBV9 | TGTGCCAGCAGCGTAGCTACGGGACAGGGAACCTACGAGCAGTACTTC | CASSVATGQGTYEQYF
NA | TRBJ2-1 | once | TRBV20-1 | TGCAGTGCTAGTGGCCGAATGGAGGCCAATGAGCAGTTCTTC | CSASGRMEANEQFF
NA | TRBJ2-6 | NA | TRBV7-9 | TGTGCCAGCAGCTTAGGGACAAGCTCTGGGGCCAACGTCCTGACTTTC | CASSLGTSSGANVLTF
NA | TRBJ2-2 | NA | TRBV7-2 | TGTGCCAGCACCGTAAACACCGGGGAGCTGTTTTTT | CASTVNTGELFF
NA | TRBJ1-4 | NA | TRBV5-1 | TGCGCCAGCAGCTTGGGGGGGCTGGAAGAAAAACTGTTTTTT | CASSLGGLEEKLFF
NA | TRBJ2-7 | NA | TRBV10-3 | TGTGCCATCAGTGAGTCGGCAGGACTACCCTTCTACGAGCAGTACTTC | CAISESAGLPFYEQYF
TRBD2 | TRBJ2-1 | NA | TRBV6-6 | TGTGCCAGCGCGACTAGCGGTTACAATGAGCAGTTCTTC | CASATSGYNEQFF
TRBD1 | TRBJ2-2 | few | TRBV19 | TGTGCCAGTACTCTGGGACAGGGTTTAACCGGGGAGCTGTTTTTT | CASTLGQGLTGELFF
TRBD1 | TRBJ2-7 | NA | TRBV30 | TGTGCCTGGAGTTGGGACAGGGGTTCCGAGCAGTACTTC | CAWSWDRGSEQYF
NA | TRBJ2-5 | once | TRBV4-2 | TGTGCCAGCAGCCAACCCCAGTCCGGGGTCTCGTACTTC | CASSQPQSGVSYF
TRBD1 | TRBJ2-1 | NA | TRBV5-1 | TGCGCCAGTAGCCCAGGAGACAGGGATTTGGATGAGCAGTTCTTC | CASSPGDRDLDEQFF
TRBD2 | TRBJ2-5 | NA | TRBV5-1 | TGCGCCAGCAGCTCACTAGCGGGGCGGGAAGAGACCCAGTACTTC | CASSSLAGREETQYF
TRBD1 | TRBJ2-7 | NA | TRBV5-1 | TGCGCCAGCAACCCAGGGGGCGAAGACGAGCAGTACTTC | CASNPGGEDEQYF
TRBD1 | TRBJ1-2 | NA | TRBV11-2 | TGTGCCAGCAGCTTAGAGCCAGGACAGGGCCTTTATGGCTACACCTTC | CASSLEPGQGLYGYTF
TRBD2 | TRBJ2-1 | NA | TRBV6-2/TRBV6-3 | TGTGCCAGCAGCAACGGCGGGAGGGCCCGGGACTACAATGAGCAGTTCTTC | CASSNGGRARDYNEQFF
TRBD2 | TRBJ2-3 | NA | TRBV7-6 | TGTGCCAGCAGCTTAGCTTCGATGGGCGGGAGTGCGGCCGCGGGAGATACGCAGTATTTT | CASSLASMGGSAAAGDTQYF
TRBD1 | TRBJ2-7 | NA | TRBV19 | TGTGCCAGTAGTACCCTACCGGGACAGCAGCCTCGGGAGCAGTACTTC | CASSTLPGQQPREQYF
NA | TRBJ1-5 | NA | TRBV4-1 | TGCGCCAGCAGCCAAGAGCTCGGGGGTAGCAATCAGCCCCAGCATTTT | CASSQELGGSNQPQHF
TRBD1 | TRBJ1-1 | once | TRBV30 | TGTGCCTGGAGTGTACAGGGGGCCACTGAAGCTTTCTTT | CAWSVQGATEAFF
NA | TRBJ1-1 | NA | TRBV28 | TGTGCCAGCAGTCCCTCTATGAACACTGAAGCTTTCTTT | CASSPSMNTEAFF
NA | TRBJ1-6 | NA | TRBV21-1 | TGTGCCAGCAGCGGTAGCGGACAGGGGGTTTCGTATAATTCACCCCTCCACTTT | CASSGSGQGVSYNSPLHF
TRBD2 | TRBJ2-7 | NA | TRBV29-1 | TGCAGCGTCCGACAGGGTAGCGGGAGGGCCTACGAGCAGTACTTC | CSVRQGSGRAYEQYF
NA | TRBJ1-1 | NA | TRBV2 | TGTGCCGACCAACGGGAGAGGAACACTGAAGCTTTCTTT | CADQRERNTEAFF
TRBD1 | TRBJ1-2 | NA | TRBV6-1 | TGTGCCAGCAGTGAGGCCGGGACAGCTCAGGTCTATGGCTACACCTTC | CASSEAGTAQVYGYTF
TRBD1 | TRBJ2-5 | NA | TRBV6-5 | TGTGCCAGCAGTTACCGCAGACAGGGCCAAGAGACCCAGTACTTC | CASSYRRQGQETQYF
NA | TRBJ2-1 | NA | TRBV3-1/TRBV3-2 | TGTGCCAGCAGCCAAGGTCTTAAGCGGGACAAACGCAATGAGCAGTTCTTC | CASSQGLKRDKRNEQFF
NA | TRBJ2-2 | NA | TRBV5-4 | TGTGCCAGCAGCTTGGGTAGCCCGAGCACCGGGGAGCTGTTTTTT | CASSLGSPSTGELFF
NA | TRBJ1-1 | NA | TRBV27 | TGTGCCAGCTTGGGGGCGGTGGGCACTGAAGCTTTCTTT | CASLGAVGTEAFF
TRBD2 | TRBJ2-3 | NA | TRBV24-1 | TGTGCCACCAGTGATTTGTATGGCGGGAGTGCAGATACGCAGTATTTT | CATSDLYGGSADTQYF
NA | TRBJ2-3 | NA | TRBV6-5 | TGTGCCACCCAGTTAATAATACCCACAGATACGCAGTATTTT | CATQLIIPTDTQYF
NA | TRBJ2-3 | NA | TRBV28 | TGTGCCAGCAGTTTTAGTTCTAGCACAGATACGCAGTATTTT | CASSFSSSTDTQYF
NA | TRBJ1-1 | NA | TRBV19 | TGTGCCAGTAGTAGAGGGAACACTGAAGCTTTCTTT | CASSRGNTEAFF
NA | TRBJ1-2 | NA | TRBV13 | TGTGCCAGCAGCTTAGCAACAGGGTTGTATGGCTACACCTTC | CASSLATGLYGYTF
NA | TRBJ2-3 | NA | TRBV29-1 | TGCAGCGTTCTTGGGGGTACAGGGCTCACAGATACGCAGTATTTT | CSVLGGTGLTDTQYF
NA | TRBJ2-7 | few | TRBV7-9 | TGTGCCAGCAGCTTACAATACACAGAGGGATATGTAAACGAGCAGTACTTC | CASSLQYTEGYVNEQYF
NA | TRBJ1-2 | NA | TRBV4-1 | TGCGCCAGCAGGACTCAAGTTGGGGGGGGCCGGGCGTATGGCTACACCTTC | CASRTQVGGGRAYGYTF
NA | TRBJ1-1 | NA | TRBV6-5 | TGTGCCAGCACCGAATCAAGGGGTACTGAAGCTTTCTTT | CASTESRGTEAFF
TRBD1 | TRBJ2-7 | NA | TRBV28 | TGTGCCAGCAGTCCCCTCGACAGGGGACCTCACGAGCAGTACTTC | CASSPLDRGPHEQYF
NA | TRBJ2-1 | NA | TRBV19 | TGTGCCAGTAGTCCCAGACAGAAAGACAATGAGCAGTTCTTC | CASSPRQKDNEQFF
TRBD1 | TRBJ2-4 | NA | TRBV7-3 | TGTGCCAGCAGCGCCACCGGGACAGGGTGGGGAAACATTCAGTACTTC | CASSATGTGWGNIQYF
NA | TRBJ2-1 | once | TRBV19 | TGTGCCAGTAGTATAGAAGACTCGTACAATGAGCAGTTCTTC | CASSIEDSYNEQFF
TRBD2 | TRBJ2-3 | NA | TRBV7-6 | TGTGCCAGCAGCTTAGCGTTTGGGCTAGCGGGAGGGCCGGATTACACAGATACGCAGTATTTT | CASSLAFGLAGGPDYTDTQYF
NA | TRBJ1-5 | NA | TRBV28 | TGTGCCAGCAGTTTACGCCCCGACAGTGCCAGCAATCAGCCCCAGCATTTT | CASSLRPDSASNQPQHF
NA | TRBJ1-3 | NA | TRBV5-1 | TGCGCCAGCAGCTTGTCCAGTCGCTCTGGAAACACCATATATTTT | CASSLSSRSGNTIYF
NA | TRBJ2-2 | few | TRBV19 | TGTGCCAGCAAGGAGACAGCCAACACCGGGGAGCTGTTTTTT | CASKETANTGELFF
NA | TRBJ2-3 | NA | TRBV7-2 | TGTGCCAGCAGCTACTACGCTGATACGCAGTATTTT | CASSYYADTQYF
NA | TRBJ2-1 | NA | TRBV29-1 | TGCAGCGTTGAAAAAGGTTCAGGGAGGAGTGAGCAGTTCTTC | CSVEKGSGRSEQFF
TRBD1 | TRBJ2-7 | NA | TRBV4-1 | TGCGCCAGCACCCCATCCGGGACAGGGGGCTACGAGCAGTACTTC | CASTPSGTGGYEQYF
NA | TRBJ2-1 | NA | TRBV7-2 | TGTGCCAGCACCAACTACAATGAGCAGTTCTTC | CASTNYNEQFF
NA | TRBJ2-2 | NA | TRBV9 | TGTGCCAGCAAGACCGGGAGAAGCACCGGGGAGCTGTTTTTT | CASKTGRSTGELFF